One T cell receptor beta chain is described in this entry. Relative to the germline gene, one junction end is altered; a read error may explain this. These data originate in a study of blood T cells in healthy people across ages. Germline CDR1 and CDR2: SGHTA and FQGNSA. The CDR3 has 15 amino acids. Together with a sample-barcoded 5' primer, a J-beta primer mix was included in a second PCR lasting roughly 6 to 12 cycles. With 12 random nucleotides, a template-switch adaptor tagged each individual cDNA molecule. TCRdb re-called the 5' RACE reads through MiXCR, storing one row per CDR3 protein. The sample contains about 640,000 distinct CDR3 sequences, less than 35% of which appear only once.

This clonotype was sampled from a woman at least 80 years old in good health. The sequenced sample consisted of blood. The J gene is TRBJ2-1, the V gene TRBV7-2; 11 bases match TRBD2. The CDR3 protein is CASSVAGGGHNEQFF. The DNA for the CDR3 is TGTGCCAGCAGCGTAGCGGGGGGGGGCCACAATGAGCAGTTCTTC.